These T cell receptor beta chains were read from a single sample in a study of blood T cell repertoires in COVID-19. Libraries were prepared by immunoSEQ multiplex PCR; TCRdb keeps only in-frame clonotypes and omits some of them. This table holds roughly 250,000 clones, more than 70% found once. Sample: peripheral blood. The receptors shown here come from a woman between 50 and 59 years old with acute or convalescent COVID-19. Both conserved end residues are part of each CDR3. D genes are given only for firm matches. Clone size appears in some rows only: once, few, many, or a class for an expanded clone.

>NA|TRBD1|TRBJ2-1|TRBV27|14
CASATRDRDNEQFF
TGTGCCAGCGCCACCCGGGACAGGGACAATGAGCAGTTCTTC
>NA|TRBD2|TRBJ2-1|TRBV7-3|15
CASSLGLAGVDEQFF
TGTGCCAGCAGCTTAGGGCTAGCGGGAGTCGATGAGCAGTTCTTC
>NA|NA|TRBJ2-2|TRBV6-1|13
CASSEQGYGELFF
TGTGCCAGCAGTGAACAGGGATACGGGGAGCTGTTTTTT
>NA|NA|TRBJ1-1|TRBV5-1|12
CASSEKNTEAFF
TGCGCCAGCAGTGAGAAGAACACTGAAGCTTTCTTT
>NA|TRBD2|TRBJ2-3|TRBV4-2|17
CASSHGSGSSSTDTQYF
TGTGCCAGCAGCCACGGGAGCGGGAGTTCTAGCACAGATACGCAGTATTTT
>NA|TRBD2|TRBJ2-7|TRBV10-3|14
CAISTTGTSGREYF
TGTGCCATCAGTACTACCGGGACTAGCGGTAGGGAGTACTTC
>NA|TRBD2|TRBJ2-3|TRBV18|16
CASSPILLAGTDTQYF
TGTGCCAGCTCACCGATCCTACTAGCGGGCACAGATACGCAGTATTTT
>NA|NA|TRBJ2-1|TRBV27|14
CASSYGTGNNEQFF
TGTGCCAGCAGTTACGGAACAGGTAACAATGAGCAGTTCTTC
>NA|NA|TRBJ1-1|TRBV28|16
CASSLPRQAFNTEAFF
TGTGCCAGCAGTTTACCTCGACAGGCATTCAACACTGAAGCTTTCTTT
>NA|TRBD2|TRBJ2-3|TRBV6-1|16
CASSEMWGGSTDTQYF
TGTGCCAGCAGTGAAATGTGGGGGGGTAGCACAGATACGCAGTATTTT
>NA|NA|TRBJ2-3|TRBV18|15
CASSGGLGIADTQYF
TGTGCCAGCTCGGGGGGATTAGGTATCGCAGATACGCAGTATTTT
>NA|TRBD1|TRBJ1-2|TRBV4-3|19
CASSQDMATQGLVSYGYTF
TGCGCCAGCAGCCAAGATATGGCAACACAGGGGTTGGTGTCCTATGGCTACACCTTC
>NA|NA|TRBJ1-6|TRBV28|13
CASSGLYNSPLHF
TGTGCCAGCAGCGGGTTGTATAATTCACCCCTCCACTTT
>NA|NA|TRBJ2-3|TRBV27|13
CASSALPSMAQYF
TGTGCCAGCAGTGCGCTACCCTCCATGGCGCAGTATTTT
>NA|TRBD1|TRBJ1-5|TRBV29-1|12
CSVGQGSGPQHF
TGCAGCGTTGGACAGGGGAGTGGGCCCCAGCATTTT
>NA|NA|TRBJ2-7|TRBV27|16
CASSLSSGSLLYEQYF
TGTGCCAGCAGTTTATCTAGCGGCTCTCTCCTATACGAGCAGTACTTC
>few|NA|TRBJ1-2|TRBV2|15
CASSEYGQGGYGYTF
TGTGCCAGCAGTGAATATGGGCAGGGTGGCTATGGCTACACCTTC
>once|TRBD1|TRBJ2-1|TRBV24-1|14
CATSVGTGYNEQFF
TGTGCCACCAGTGTCGGGACAGGATACAATGAGCAGTTCTTC
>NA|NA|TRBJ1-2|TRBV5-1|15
CASSLVGAGNYGYTF
TGCGCCAGCAGCTTGGTAGGTGCAGGGAACTATGGCTACACCTTC
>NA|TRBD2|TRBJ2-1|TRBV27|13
CASRVAGEPEQFF
TGTGCCAGCAGGGTAGCGGGAGAACCTGAGCAGTTCTTC
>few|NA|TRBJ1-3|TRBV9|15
CASSLQEGSGNTIYF
TGTGCCAGCAGCTTACAGGAAGGGTCTGGAAACACCATATATTTT
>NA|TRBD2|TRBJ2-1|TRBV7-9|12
CASSRGAGGGVF
TGTGCCAGCAGTCGCGGAGCGGGAGGGGGGGTCTTC
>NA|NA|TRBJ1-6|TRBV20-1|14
CSASRLGSDSPLHF
TGCAGTGCTAGTAGACTCGGAAGTGATTCACCCCTCCACTTT
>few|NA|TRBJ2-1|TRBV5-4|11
CASSTGFEQFF
TGTGCCAGCAGCACCGGGTTTGAGCAGTTCTTC
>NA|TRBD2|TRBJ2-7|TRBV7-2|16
CASSLQAGREAYEQYF
TGTGCCAGCAGCTTACAGGCAGGTCGGGAGGCCTACGAGCAGTACTTC
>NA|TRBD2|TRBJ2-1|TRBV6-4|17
CASIRLAGGSSYNEQFF
TGTGCCAGCATCAGACTAGCGGGGGGGAGCTCCTACAATGAGCAGTTCTTC
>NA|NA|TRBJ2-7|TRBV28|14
CASSLGGLNYEQYF
TGTGCCAGCAGTTTAGGAGGGTTGAACTACGAGCAGTACTTC
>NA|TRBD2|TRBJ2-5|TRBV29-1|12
CSVASGQETQYF
TGCAGCGTTGCTAGCGGGCAAGAGACCCAGTACTTC
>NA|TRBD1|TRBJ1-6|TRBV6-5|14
CASSPGGFNSPLHF
TGTGCCAGCAGCCCAGGGGGCTTCAATTCACCCCTCCACTTT
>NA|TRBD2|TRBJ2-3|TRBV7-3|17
CASSLRLAGEGKNTQYF
TGTGCCAGCAGCTTAAGACTAGCGGGAGAAGGGAAAAATACGCAGTATTTT
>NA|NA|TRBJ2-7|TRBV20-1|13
CSASETGLREQYF
TGCAGTGCTAGTGAGACTGGTCTACGGGAGCAGTACTTC
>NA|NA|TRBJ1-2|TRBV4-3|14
CASSLRGGGSGYTF
TGCGCCAGCAGCCTTAGAGGCGGGGGATCTGGCTACACCTTC
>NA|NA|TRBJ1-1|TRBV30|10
CAWSGAGAFF
TGTGCCTGGAGTGGGGCGGGGGCTTTCTTT
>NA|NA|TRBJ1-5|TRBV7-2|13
CASSRTANQPQHF
TGTGCCAGCAGCCGGACAGCTAATCAGCCCCAGCATTTT
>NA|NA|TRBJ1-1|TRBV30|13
CAWSVQGGYEAFF
TGTGCCTGGAGTGTACAGGGTGGGTATGAAGCTTTCTTT
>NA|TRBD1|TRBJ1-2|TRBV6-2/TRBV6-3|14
CASSYLQGAEGYTF
TGTGCCAGCAGTTATCTACAGGGGGCAGAAGGCTACACCTTC
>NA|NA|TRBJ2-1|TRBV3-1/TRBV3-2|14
CASSRSDTYNEQFF
TGTGCCAGCAGCCGATCCGACACCTACAATGAGCAGTTCTTC
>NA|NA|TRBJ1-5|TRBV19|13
CASRDSPGQPQHF
TGTGCCAGTAGGGACAGTCCGGGGCAGCCCCAGCATTTT
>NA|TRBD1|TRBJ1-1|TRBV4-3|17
CASSQVGTGVRNTEAFF
TGCGCCAGCAGCCAAGTGGGGACAGGGGTCCGGAACACTGAAGCTTTCTTT
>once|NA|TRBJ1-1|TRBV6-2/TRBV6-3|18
CASSYPYNGRTPNTEAFF
TGTGCCAGCAGTTACCCATATAACGGGAGGACTCCAAACACTGAAGCTTTCTTT
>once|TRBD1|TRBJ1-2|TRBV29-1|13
CSAPDRGFYGYTF
TGCAGCGCACCGGACAGGGGGTTCTATGGCTACACCTTC
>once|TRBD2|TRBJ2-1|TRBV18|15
CASSLLSGRADEQFF
TGTGCCAGCTCCCTCTTAAGCGGGAGGGCGGATGAGCAGTTCTTC
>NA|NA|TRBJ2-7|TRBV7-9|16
CASSEVVATDSYEQYF
TGTGCCAGCAGCGAGGTAGTAGCGACCGACTCCTACGAGCAGTACTTC
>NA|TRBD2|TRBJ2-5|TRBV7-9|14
CASRLAGVGETQYF
TGTGCCAGCCGGCTAGCGGGGGTCGGGGAGACCCAGTACTTC
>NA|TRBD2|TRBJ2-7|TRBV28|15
CASSSPRGLAGGGYF
TGTGCCAGCAGTTCACCGCGGGGACTAGCGGGAGGGGGGTACTTC
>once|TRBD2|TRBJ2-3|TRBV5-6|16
CASSPSTSRVTDTQYF
TGTGCCAGCAGCCCCTCGACTAGCAGGGTCACAGATACGCAGTATTTT